The entry below describes one T cell receptor beta chain. Its specific antigen is unknown. No base quality information exists; no much larger clone differs at one position. The sample is drawn from a study of post-analysis software for immune sequencing data (dated by TCRdb to the mid-2010s). As for the study more broadly: Disease courses on record covered relapsing-remitting, secondary progressive and progressive-relapsing multiple sclerosis, though some patients had no subtype annotation. The patient repertoires were compared against 11 previously published healthy control repertoires obtained from donors aged roughly 6 to 28 years. A subset of samples was prepared in parallel using single-end sample barcoding, then pooled and co-amplified after Illumina adapter ligation. Paper-wide results and their limitations: Direct clustering with F measure revealed strong co-clustering of samples prepared in the same batch, which led to a batch-effect correction. Significantly lower normalized Chao1 diversity was found in multiple sclerosis patients than in controls, suggesting substantial peripheral T-cell clonal expansion. The control group was slightly older than the multiple sclerosis patient group.

Libraries were built with PCR. The instrument was an Illumina HiSeq 2500. To reduce PCR and sequencing biases, unique molecular identifiers were incorporated into the TCR beta cDNA libraries. Every 1 to 10 million input T cells yielded about 500,000 cDNA molecules, meaning each molecule approximated one T cell. The patient libraries were prepared and sequenced using the same protocol as the earlier healthy control dataset. Samples belonging to the same batch were prepared together, multiplexed and sequenced on a shared HiSeq lane. On the study's bioinformatics: Raw barcoded reads were processed with MIGEC, discarding single-read molecular identifier groups before consensus assembly and CDR3 extraction. Clonotype tables were post-analysed with VDJtools, normalizing diversity by down-sampling all datasets to the smallest sample size. In repertoire overlap clustering, CDR3 amino acid sequences, but not nucleotide sequences, were matched to correct batch-related cross-sample contamination. TCRdb trimmed public reads at Q25 via fastp, called clones via MiXCR and kept in-frame beta chains. Every distinct CDR3 protein forms one entry, paired with its most common genes and DNA. TCRdb's processing, not the authors' own work, is the source of the V and J calls. This sample gives around 260,000 distinct CDR3 sequences in total; less than 40% of them show up just once. Of the sample, around 4.7% falls within the top ten clones.

To demonstrate the VDJtools post-analysis software, the study profiled TCR beta repertoires from the peripheral blood of around 13 young patients with multiple sclerosis. The multiple sclerosis patients were children and adolescents between about 6 and 16 years of age. This receptor was obtained from a girl aged 10 to 17 with multiple sclerosis. Source material: blood.

The CDR3 sequence is CASSLTAGQETQYF. The nucleotide sequence is TGTGCCAGCAGCTTAACAGCGGGACAAGAGACCCAGTACTTC. The chain employs TRBV7-2 and TRBJ2-5; 7 of the junction bases match TRBD2. CDR1 and CDR2 (SGHTA, FQGNSA) derive from the germline V gene. Trimmed from V: 2 bases; trimmed from J: 2 bases; junction bases lacking a gene match: 2. From cysteine to phenylalanine, the CDR3 is 14 amino acids long. The CDR3 DNA has 42 bases and is translated from base 1. Where the CDR3 stops, the reference TRBV7-2 and TRBJ2-5 genes take over; the full variable domain is GAGVSQSPSNKVTEKGKDVELRCDPISGHTALYWYRQSLGQGLEFLIYFQGNSAPDKSGLPSDRFSAERTGGSVSTLTIQRTQQEDSAVYLCASSLTAGQETQYFGPGTRLLVL.